The sequence of this T cell receptor beta chain was determined in a study of CD8+CD57+ T cells in acquired aplastic anemia. Study context: Sorted cells (CD4+ and CD8+) yielded DNA amounts that averaged about 2.9 ug. Sequencing produced an average of about 10 million reads per healthy donor for CD4+ cells. Points from the study as a whole: For CD8+ Simpson's diversity, patients and controls showed no significant difference. Patients and controls turned out to have 25 to 35 CD8+ CDR3 sequences in common.

This clonotype showed up just once. Its antigen is undetermined. Trimming at V came to 5 bases and at J to 7 bases, leaving 9 bases not matched to a gene. CDR1 and CDR2 from the germline V gene are SGHNT and YENEEA. The CDR3 consists of 15 residues. TCR beta VDJ and CDR3 were profiled, and genomic DNA was the template. TCRdb used MiXCR to reprocess the reads, holding one entry per CDR3 protein. The table has 100,000 to 150,000 distinct CDR3 sequences, around 48% seen once. Specimen: sorted CD4+, CD8+, or CD8+CD57+ T cells (not recorded which) from PBMCs. This sequence joins TRBV11-3 and TRBJ2-7; the match to TRBD2 covers 12 bases. The clonotype comes from a human donor in good health, serving as a control. The CDR3 reads CASSLLAGGLGEQYF. The CDR3 region has the DNA TGTGCCAGCAGCCTTCTAGCGGGGGGGCTCGGGGAGCAGTACTTC.